This T cell receptor beta chain derives from a study of CD8 T cells in ankylosing spondylitis. Quantitative 5'-RACE with molecular barcodes was used to make the TCR beta libraries. One entry per CDR3 protein results from TCRdb running MiXCR on the 5' RACE reads. The data show under 850,000 distinct CDR3 sequences, roughly 20% seen once. Overall study results and limits: Some motif variants were previously reported in reactive arthritis synovial fluid and blood. A TCR beta motif of several highly homologous variants appeared characteristic of ankylosing spondylitis blood. Clones linked to disease were reported to show significant enrichment in matched ankylosing spondylitis synovial fluid.

This clonotype has only a few counts. Antigen specificity is unknown. The CDR3 has 13 residues. Looked up from germline, CDR1 is ENHRY and CDR2 is SYGVKD. V shed 5 bases and J shed 5 bases, with 12 bases lying between them. The sequence derives from a male donor with ankylosing spondylitis. This sequence joins TRBV10-3 and TRBJ2-5; D gene uncertain. Input material: blood, either unsorted or a sorted T cell fraction (not recorded which). The CDR3 nucleotides are TGTGCCATCAGTCGAGGCACCAGGGAGACCCAGTACTTC. It translates to CAISRGTRETQYF.